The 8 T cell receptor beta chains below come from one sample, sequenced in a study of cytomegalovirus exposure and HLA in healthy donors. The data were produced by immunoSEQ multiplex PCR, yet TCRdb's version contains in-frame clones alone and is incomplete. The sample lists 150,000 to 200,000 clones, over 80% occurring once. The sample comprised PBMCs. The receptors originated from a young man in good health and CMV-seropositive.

The CDR3 DNA sequence: TGTGCCAGCAGCTCAATCCTCGGGGGGGATTCACCCCTCCACTTT. This codes for CASSSILGGDSPLHF. The V call is TRBV9, the J call TRBJ1-6; D perhaps matches TRBD1 (5 bases). CDR1 and CDR2 (germline): SGDLS, YYNGEE. The V end lost 4 bases, the J end lost 8 bases, and 16 bases lay between the germline ends. The CDR3 totals 15 residues.

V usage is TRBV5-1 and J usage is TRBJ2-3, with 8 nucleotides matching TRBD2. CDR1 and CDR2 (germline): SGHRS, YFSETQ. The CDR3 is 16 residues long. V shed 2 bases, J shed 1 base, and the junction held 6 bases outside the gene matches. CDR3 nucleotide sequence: TGCGCCAGCAGCTTAACACCGGGGGGGGGCACAGATACGCAGTATTTT. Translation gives CASSLTPGGGTDTQYF.

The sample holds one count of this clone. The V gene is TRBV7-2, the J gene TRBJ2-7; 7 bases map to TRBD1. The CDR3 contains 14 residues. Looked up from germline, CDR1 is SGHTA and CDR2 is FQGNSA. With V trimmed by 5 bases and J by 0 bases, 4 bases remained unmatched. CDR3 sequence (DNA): TGTGCCAGCAGCATGACAGGGACCTCCTACGAGCAGTACTTC. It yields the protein CASSMTGTSYEQYF.

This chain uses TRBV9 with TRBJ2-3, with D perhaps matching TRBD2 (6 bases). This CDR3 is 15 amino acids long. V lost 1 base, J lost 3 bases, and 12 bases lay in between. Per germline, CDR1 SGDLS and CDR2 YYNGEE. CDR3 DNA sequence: TGTGCCAGCAGCGTATATGGGGGGTTAACAGATACGCAGTATTTT. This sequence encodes CASSVYGGLTDTQYF.

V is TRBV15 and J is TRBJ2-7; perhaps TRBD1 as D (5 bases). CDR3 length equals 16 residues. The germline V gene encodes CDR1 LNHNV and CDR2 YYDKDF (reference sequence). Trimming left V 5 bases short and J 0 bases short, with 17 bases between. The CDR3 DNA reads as TGTGCCACCAGCTCGGACACACCCAGGAGCTCCTACGAGCAGTACTTC. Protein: CATSSDTPRSSYEQYF.

The CDR3 region is CASSQEGLAGPFDTQYF. In nucleotides, the CDR3 is TGCGCCAGCAGCCAAGAAGGACTAGCGGGGCCTTTTGATACGCAGTATTTT. The chain has TRBV4-3 and TRBJ2-3; 12 bases match TRBD2. Looked up from germline, CDR1 is LGHNA and CDR2 is YSLEER. The CDR3 is 17 amino acids. V was pared by 0 bases and J by 6 bases, with 7 bases of the junction left unmatched.

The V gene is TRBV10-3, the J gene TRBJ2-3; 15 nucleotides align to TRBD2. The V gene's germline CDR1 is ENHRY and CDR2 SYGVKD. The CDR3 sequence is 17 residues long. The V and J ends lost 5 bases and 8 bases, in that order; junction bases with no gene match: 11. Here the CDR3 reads CAISSGLAGGTAATQYF. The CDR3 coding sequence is TGTGCCATCAGTTCAGGACTAGCGGGGGGGACTGCAGCTACGCAGTATTTT.

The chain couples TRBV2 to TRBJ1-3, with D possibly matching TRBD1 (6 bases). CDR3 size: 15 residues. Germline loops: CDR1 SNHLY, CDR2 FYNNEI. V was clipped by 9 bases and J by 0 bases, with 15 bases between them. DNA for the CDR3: TGTGCCAGGGGACCAGGGGCAAGCTCTGGAAACACCATATATTTT. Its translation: CARGPGASSGNTIYF. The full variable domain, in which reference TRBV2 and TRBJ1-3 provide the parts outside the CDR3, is EPEVTQTPSHQVTQMGQEVILRCVPISNHLYFYWYRQILGQKVEFLVSFYNNEISEKSEIFDDQFSVERPDGSNFTLKIRSTKLEDSAMYFCARGPGASSGNTIYFGEGSWLTVV.